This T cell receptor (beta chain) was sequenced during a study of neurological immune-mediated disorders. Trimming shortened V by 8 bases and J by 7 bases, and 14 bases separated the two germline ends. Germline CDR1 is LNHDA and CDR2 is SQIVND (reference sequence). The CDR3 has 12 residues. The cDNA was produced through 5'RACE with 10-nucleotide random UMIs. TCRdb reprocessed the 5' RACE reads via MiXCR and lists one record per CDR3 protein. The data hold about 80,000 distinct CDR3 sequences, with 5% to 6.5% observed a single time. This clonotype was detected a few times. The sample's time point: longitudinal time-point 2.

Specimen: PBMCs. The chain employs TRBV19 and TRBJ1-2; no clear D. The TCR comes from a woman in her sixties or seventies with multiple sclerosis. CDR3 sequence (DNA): TGTGCCAGTCATGATGGGCAATCTGGCTACACCTTC. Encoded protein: CASHDGQSGYTF.